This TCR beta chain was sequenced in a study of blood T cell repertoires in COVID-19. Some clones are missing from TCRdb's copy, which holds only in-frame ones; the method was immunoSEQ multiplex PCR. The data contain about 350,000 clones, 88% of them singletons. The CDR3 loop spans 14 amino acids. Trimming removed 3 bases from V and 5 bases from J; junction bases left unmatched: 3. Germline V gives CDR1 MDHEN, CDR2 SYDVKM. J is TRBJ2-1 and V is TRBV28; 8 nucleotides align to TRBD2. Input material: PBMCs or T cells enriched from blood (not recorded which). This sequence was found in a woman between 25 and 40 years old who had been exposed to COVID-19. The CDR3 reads CASSFLAGNNEQFF. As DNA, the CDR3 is TGTGCCAGCAGTTTTTTAGCGGGGAACAATGAGCAGTTCTTC.